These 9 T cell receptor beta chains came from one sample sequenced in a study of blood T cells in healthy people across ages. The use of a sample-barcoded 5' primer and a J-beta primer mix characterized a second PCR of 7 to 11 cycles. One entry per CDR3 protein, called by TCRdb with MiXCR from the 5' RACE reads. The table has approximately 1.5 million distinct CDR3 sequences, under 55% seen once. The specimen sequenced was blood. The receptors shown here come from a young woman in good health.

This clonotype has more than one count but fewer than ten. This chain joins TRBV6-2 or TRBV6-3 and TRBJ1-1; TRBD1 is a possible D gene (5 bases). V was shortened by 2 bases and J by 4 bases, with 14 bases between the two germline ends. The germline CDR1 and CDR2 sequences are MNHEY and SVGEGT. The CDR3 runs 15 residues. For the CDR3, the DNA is TGTGCCAGCAGTTACGTGGGCAGGGTCGGCACTGAAGCTTTCTTT. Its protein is CASSYVGRVGTEAFF.

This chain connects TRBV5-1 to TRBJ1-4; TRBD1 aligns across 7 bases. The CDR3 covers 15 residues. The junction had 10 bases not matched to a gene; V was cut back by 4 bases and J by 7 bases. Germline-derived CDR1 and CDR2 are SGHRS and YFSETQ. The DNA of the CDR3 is TGCGCCAGCAGCGGAACTAAGGGGGCCGGTGAAAAACTGTTTTTT. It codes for CASSGTKGAGEKLFF.

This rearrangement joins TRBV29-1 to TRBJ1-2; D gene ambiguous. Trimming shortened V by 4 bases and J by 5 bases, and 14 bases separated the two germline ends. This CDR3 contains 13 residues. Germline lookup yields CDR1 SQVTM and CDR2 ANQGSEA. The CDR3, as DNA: TGCAGCGTTGTAGTCGGGGTTGAATATGGCTACACCTTC. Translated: CSVVVGVEYGYTF.

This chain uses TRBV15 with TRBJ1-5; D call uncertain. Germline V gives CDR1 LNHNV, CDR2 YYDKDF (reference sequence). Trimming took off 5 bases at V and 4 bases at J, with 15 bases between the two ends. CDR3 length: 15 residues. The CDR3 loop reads CATSSYLGNNQPQHF. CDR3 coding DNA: TGTGCCACCAGCTCTTACCTGGGGAATAATCAGCCCCAGCATTTT.

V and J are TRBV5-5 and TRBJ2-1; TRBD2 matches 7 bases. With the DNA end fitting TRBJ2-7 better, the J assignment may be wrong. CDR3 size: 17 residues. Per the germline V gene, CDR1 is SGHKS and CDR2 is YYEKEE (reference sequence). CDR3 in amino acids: CASRGYSGEVSYNEQYF. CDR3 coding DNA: TGTGCCAGCAGGGGTTACAGCGGGGAGGTTTCCTACAATGAGCAGTACTTC.

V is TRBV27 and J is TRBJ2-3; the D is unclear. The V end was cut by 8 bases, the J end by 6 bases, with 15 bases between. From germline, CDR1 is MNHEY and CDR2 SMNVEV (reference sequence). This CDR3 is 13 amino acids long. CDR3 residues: CASRRQSSDTQYF. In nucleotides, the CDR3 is TGTGCCAGCCGTAGGCAGTCATCCGATACGCAGTATTTT.

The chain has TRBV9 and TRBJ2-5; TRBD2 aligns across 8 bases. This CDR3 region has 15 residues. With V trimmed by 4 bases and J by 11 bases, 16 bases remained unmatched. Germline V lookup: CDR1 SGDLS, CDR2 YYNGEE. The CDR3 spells CASSSGGGTYNEQYF. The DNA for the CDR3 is TGTGCCAGCAGCTCGGGAGGGGGAACTTACAATGAGCAGTACTTC.

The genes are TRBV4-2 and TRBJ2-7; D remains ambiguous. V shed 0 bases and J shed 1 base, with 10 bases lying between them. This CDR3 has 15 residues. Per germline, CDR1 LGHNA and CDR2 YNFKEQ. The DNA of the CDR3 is TGTGCCAGCAGCCAAGATAGGATAGGGTCCTACGAGCAGTACTTC. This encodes CASSQDRIGSYEQYF.

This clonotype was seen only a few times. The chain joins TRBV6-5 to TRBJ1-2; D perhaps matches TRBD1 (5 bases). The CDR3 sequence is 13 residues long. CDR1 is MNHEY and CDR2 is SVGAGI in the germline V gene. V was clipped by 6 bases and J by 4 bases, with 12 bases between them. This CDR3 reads CASSKRDLYGYTF. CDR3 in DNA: TGTGCCAGCAGCAAGCGGGACCTCTATGGCTACACCTTC.